These 4 T cell receptor beta chains were all obtained from the same sample, sequenced in a study of T cell responses to AZD1222 COVID-19 vaccine (dated by TCRdb to 2020 to 2022). Library method: the immunoSEQ multiplex PCR assay. TCRdb stores this immuneACCESS table with in-frame sequences only. Part of the clones is absent; in the studies checked, under half of the shortfall reflects unresolved V genes, and no reason is known for the rest. This sample lists 75,000 to 95,000 clones; around 83% were detected once. Roughly an eighth of the sample is in the top ten clones. The sample's time point label, in plain terms: baseline before first vaccination. This sample comprised peripheral blood, obtained on day 0 of AZD1222 vaccination. All receptors come from an adult in good health.

The chain's CDR3 is CATSDSPGVGEGTDTQYF. The CDR3 nucleotides read TGTGCCACCAGTGACTCCCCGGGGGTAGGGGAGGGCACAGATACGCAGTATTTT. This rearrangement joins TRBV24-1 to TRBJ2-3; maybe TRBD2 (6 bases). The CDR3 is 18 amino acids. Trimming stripped 4 bases from V and 1 base from J, with 20 bases between. The V gene's germline CDR1 is KGHDR and CDR2 SFDVKD.

The V gene is TRBV4-1, the J gene TRBJ2-1; 10 bases fit TRBD2. CDR3 length: 17 residues. The germline V gene has CDR1 MGHRA and CDR2 YSYEKL. Trimming cost V 0 bases and J 5 bases; bases outside gene matches: 7. In DNA, the CDR3 is TGCGCCAGCAGCCAAGATAATGTAGCGGGGGGCCACAATGAGCAGTTCTTC. This sequence encodes CASSQDNVAGGHNEQFF.

J is TRBJ1-2 and V is TRBV5-1; 7 positions agree with TRBD1. The germline V gene encodes CDR1 SGHRS and CDR2 YFSETQ. The V gene end was trimmed by 2 bases and the J gene end by 6 bases; junction bases not matched to a gene: 4. The CDR3 consists of 13 residues. CDR3 coding DNA: TGCGCCAGCAGCTTACCAGGGGGACATGGCTACACCTTC. Amino acids: CASSLPGGHGYTF.

The rearrangement joins TRBV12-2 to TRBJ1-1; the DNA was not used to check the table's D call, TRBD1. TRBV12-2 is recorded as a pseudogene. The CDR3 extends over 16 amino acids. The CDR3 loop reads CASRFPFRGTDTEAFF. The DNA of the CDR3 is TGTGCAAGTCGCTTTCCCTTCAGGGGGACCGACACTGAAGCTTTCTTT.